These 22 T cell receptor beta chains were all obtained from the same sample, sequenced in a study of technical replicates of blood from a few donors. Assay used: immunoSEQ multiplex PCR; TCRdb lists only in-frame clones, some missing. The sample lists approximately 52,000 clones; about 90% were seen once. The sample comprised PBMCs. The receptors were gathered from a human donor in good health. Some clones in this sample may be carry-over from other donors' samples.

V usage is TRBV9 and J usage is TRBJ1-2; 7 nucleotides match TRBD1. The CDR3 runs to 12 residues. J was trimmed by 8 bases and V by 0 bases; bases with no gene match: 1. Germline V gives CDR1 SGDLS, CDR2 YYNGEE. The CDR3 coding sequence is TGTGCCAGCAGCGTAGAGGGGGCAGGCTACACCTTC. Amino acid sequence: CASSVEGAGYTF.

The V gene is TRBV27, the J gene TRBJ2-7, with TRBD1 identical over 11 bases. CDR1 is MNHEY, CDR2 SMNVEV, per germline (reference sequence). There are 16 residues in the CDR3. The V segment lost 5 bases and the J segment 3 bases; nucleotides outside the gene matches: 9. CDR3 loop: CASSIGQGATGYEQYF. DNA of the CDR3: TGTGCCAGCAGTATAGGACAGGGGGCGACGGGCTACGAGCAGTACTTC.

This chain joins TRBV4-1 and TRBJ1-2, with D possibly matching TRBD1 (6 bases). The V end was cut by 4 bases, the J end by 4 bases, with 16 bases between. The germline V gene encodes CDR1 MGHRA and CDR2 YSYEKL. This CDR3 region has 15 residues. CDR3 nucleotides: TGCGCCAGCAGCCCTCAGAATGGGGGCGTCTATGGCTACACCTTC. Its protein product is CASSPQNGGVYGYTF.

The V and J genes are TRBV6-1 and TRBJ2-1; 9 bases map to TRBD2. CDR1 and CDR2 (germline): MNHNS, SASEGT. V gave up 3 bases and J gave up 6 bases; unmatched junction bases: 6. The CDR3 is 15 residues long. CDR3: CASSETGTSPNEQFF. CDR3 DNA sequence: TGTGCCAGCAGTGAGACCGGGACTAGCCCCAATGAGCAGTTCTTC.

V usage is TRBV30 and J usage is TRBJ1-2; no clear D. The length of the CDR3 is 13 residues. Trimming stripped 3 bases from V and 3 bases from J, with 11 bases between. Germline-derived CDR1 and CDR2 are GTSNPN and SVGIG (reference sequence). The CDR3 here is CAWSYENDYGYTF. CDR3 DNA: TGTGCCTGGAGCTACGAAAACGACTATGGCTACACCTTC.

The chain combines TRBV30 with TRBJ1-1; D uncertain. CDR3 length equals 12 residues. The germline V gene has CDR1 GTSNPN and CDR2 SVGIG (reference sequence). Trimming stripped 2 bases from V and 6 bases from J, with 10 bases between. In DNA, the CDR3 is TGTGCCTGGAGTAAACTGAGCGCTGAAGCTTTCTTT. Translating gives CAWSKLSAEAFF.

This chain uses TRBV5-6 with TRBJ1-4; 8 bases map to TRBD1. CDR1 and CDR2 (germline): SGHDT, YYEEEE. V lost 3 bases and J lost 8; bases outside the gene matches: 12. The CDR3 extends over 16 amino acids. CDR3 protein: CASSSGTGPEGEKLFF. Written as DNA, the CDR3 is TGTGCCAGCAGCTCGGGGACAGGTCCCGAGGGGGAAAAACTGTTTTTT.

The gene calls are TRBV25-1 and TRBJ1-1; 8 nucleotides agree with TRBD1. Looked up from germline, CDR1 is MGHDK and CDR2 is SYGVNS. The CDR3 has 16 residues. J was trimmed by 0 bases and V by 0 bases; bases with no gene match: 3. The DNA of the CDR3 is TGTGCCAGCAGTGAATATAGGACAGGGATGAACACTGAAGCTTTCTTT. Its translation is CASSEYRTGMNTEAFF.

The chain has TRBV6-1 and TRBJ2-5; D unresolved. V lost 0 bases to trimming and J lost 0 bases, with 8 bases between them. This CDR3 has 15 residues. Germline CDR1 MNHNS, CDR2 SASEGT. The CDR3 here is CASSEAANYQETQYF. CDR3 DNA: TGTGCCAGCAGTGAAGCCGCCAACTACCAAGAGACCCAGTACTTC.

This chain joins TRBV6-5 and TRBJ2-3; tentatively, D is TRBD1 (6 bases). This CDR3 is built from 15 residues. Germline V CDR1 and CDR2: MNHEY, SVGAGI. Trimming took off 0 bases at V and 1 base at J, with 8 bases between the two ends. The CDR3 is CASSYSGHRTDTQYF. The CDR3 DNA reads TGTGCCAGCAGTTACTCGGGACACCGCACAGATACGCAGTATTTT.

The chain links TRBV11-2 to TRBJ2-2; TRBD2 is a possible D gene (5 bases). Germline lookup yields CDR1 SGHAT and CDR2 FQNNGV. The CDR3 is made up of 14 amino acids. The V and J ends lost 3 bases and 6 bases respectively, with 11 bases between them. The chain's CDR3 is CASSFTSSSGELFF. DNA for the CDR3: TGTGCCAGCAGCTTTACTAGTTCGTCCGGGGAGCTGTTTTTT.

The genes are TRBV30 and TRBJ1-2; 7 bases fit TRBD1. This CDR3 has 17 residues. The V gene end was trimmed by 7 bases and the J gene end by 4 bases; junction bases not matched to a gene: 21. CDR1 is GTSNPN, CDR2 SVGIG, per germline (reference sequence). The CDR3 spells CASLVSAGGFGSYGYTF. In nucleotides, the CDR3 is TGTGCCTCACTCGTCTCGGCAGGGGGTTTTGGGTCCTATGGCTACACCTTC.

This clone was picked up one time. This chain links TRBV7-2 with TRBJ2-2; 8 bases match TRBD2. The CDR3 consists of 15 residues. The V and J ends lost 5 bases and 3 bases, in that order; junction bases with no gene match: 5. Germline V gene lookup returns CDR1 SGHTA and CDR2 FQGNSA. For the CDR3, the DNA is TGTGCCAGCAGCCCGGGACTAGACTACACCGGGGAGCTGTTTTTT. Translation gives CASSPGLDYTGELFF.

The rearrangement joins TRBV5-8 to TRBJ1-1; possible D gene TRBD1, 6 bases. The CDR3 length is 14 residues. Trimming took off 3 bases at V and 1 base at J, with 10 bases between the two ends. The V gene's germline CDR1 is SGHTS and CDR2 YDEGEE. Here the CDR3 DNA reads TGTGCCAGCAGCTCCGGACAGAGGAACACTGAAGCTTTCTTT. Protein sequence: CASSSGQRNTEAFF.

The chain combines TRBV9 with TRBJ2-2, with 7 bases aligning to TRBD1. The CDR3 has 16 residues. Trimming removed 4 bases from V and 4 bases from J; junction bases left unmatched: 10. Germline V CDR1 and CDR2: SGDLS, YYNGEE. The CDR3 reads CASSKQGRLPTGELFF. CDR3 nucleotide sequence: TGTGCCAGCAGCAAACAGGGGCGCCTCCCCACCGGGGAGCTGTTTTTT.

The chain uses TRBV7-2 and TRBJ2-7; tentative D call: TRBD2 (5 bases). From germline, CDR1 is SGHTA and CDR2 FQGNSA. This CDR3 region has 14 residues. Trimming took off 5 bases at V and 7 bases at J, with 18 bases between the two ends. DNA of the CDR3: TGTGCCAGCAGCCACCCACCGGAGGTTCAGGAGCAGTACTTC. It specifies CASSHPPEVQEQYF.

This clone is a singleton in its sample. The chain is built from TRBV30 and TRBJ2-2; D possibly corresponds to TRBD2 (6 bases). The CDR3 covers 13 residues. CDR1 and CDR2 (germline): GTSNPN, SVGIG (reference sequence). Between the trimmed V and J ends, which lost 0 bases and 7 bases, there was a span of 9 bases. The CDR3 region has the DNA TGTGCCTGGAGTGTGGGGCGGGGCGGGGAGCTGTTTTTT. Amino acid sequence: CAWSVGRGGELFF.

The chain is built from TRBV9 and TRBJ2-3; 7 nucleotides agree with TRBD1. V trimming: 3 bases; J trimming: 5 bases; junction bases outside the gene matches: 3. The CDR3 runs 13 residues. Germline values: CDR1 SGDLS, CDR2 YYNGEE. The chain's CDR3 is CASSGGGGDTQYF. CDR3 sequence (DNA): TGTGCCAGCAGCGGAGGGGGCGGAGATACGCAGTATTTT.

The genes are TRBV5-1 and TRBJ2-5; TRBD2 matches at 12 bases. Germline-derived CDR1 and CDR2 are SGHRS and YFSETQ. The CDR3 loop spans 21 amino acids. The trim removed 1 base at V and 4 bases at J, leaving 20 bases unmatched. The CDR3 region is CASSLLLAGGPRYIRGETQYF. The CDR3 DNA reads TGCGCCAGCAGCTTGCTTCTAGCGGGAGGGCCGAGGTATATTCGGGGAGAGACCCAGTACTTC.

The chain uses TRBV5-1 and TRBJ1-3; TRBD1 matches at 8 bases. V lost 4 bases to trimming and J lost 2 bases; unmatched junction nucleotides: 2. The CDR3 loop spans 14 amino acids. The germline V gene has CDR1 SGHRS and CDR2 YFSETQ. CDR3 loop: CASSTGGAGNTIYF. CDR3 sequence (DNA): TGCGCCAGCAGCACAGGGGGAGCTGGAAACACCATATATTTT.

The gene calls are TRBV5-1 and TRBJ2-6; D ambiguous. The CDR3 totals 16 residues. Germline assignment: CDR1 SGHRS and CDR2 YFSETQ. The V gene lost 0 bases and the J gene lost 0 bases, with 7 bases spanning the gap. CDR3 in DNA: TGCGCCAGCAGCTTGGGAGTTCTCTCTGGGGCCAACGTCCTGACTTTC. Its translation is CASSLGVLSGANVLTF.

The gene calls are TRBV7-9 and TRBJ2-4; 7 nucleotides align to TRBD1. Losses at the gene ends were 1 base for V and 7 bases for J; bases not matched to a gene: 7. The CDR3 loop spans 15 amino acids. CDR1 is SEHNR, CDR2 FQNEAQ, per germline (reference sequence). The CDR3 DNA reads as TGTGCCAGCAGCTTAGGGGGCAGGGGGTTTAACATTCAGTACTTC. It yields the protein CASSLGGRGFNIQYF.